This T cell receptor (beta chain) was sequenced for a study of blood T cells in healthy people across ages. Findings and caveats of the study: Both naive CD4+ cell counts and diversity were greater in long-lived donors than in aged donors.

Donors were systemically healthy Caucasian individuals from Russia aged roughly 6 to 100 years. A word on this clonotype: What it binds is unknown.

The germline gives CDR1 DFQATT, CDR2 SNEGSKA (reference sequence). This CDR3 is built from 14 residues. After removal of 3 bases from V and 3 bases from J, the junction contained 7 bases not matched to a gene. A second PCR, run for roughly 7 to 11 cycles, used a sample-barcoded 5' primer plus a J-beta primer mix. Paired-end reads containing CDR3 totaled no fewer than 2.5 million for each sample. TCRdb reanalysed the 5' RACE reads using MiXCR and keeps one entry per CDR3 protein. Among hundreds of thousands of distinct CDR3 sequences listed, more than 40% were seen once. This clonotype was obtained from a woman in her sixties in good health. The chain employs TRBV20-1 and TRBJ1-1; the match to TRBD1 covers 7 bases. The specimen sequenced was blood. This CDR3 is CSARVDRVYTEAFF. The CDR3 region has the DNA TGCAGTGCTAGGGTTGACAGGGTCTACACTGAAGCTTTCTTT.